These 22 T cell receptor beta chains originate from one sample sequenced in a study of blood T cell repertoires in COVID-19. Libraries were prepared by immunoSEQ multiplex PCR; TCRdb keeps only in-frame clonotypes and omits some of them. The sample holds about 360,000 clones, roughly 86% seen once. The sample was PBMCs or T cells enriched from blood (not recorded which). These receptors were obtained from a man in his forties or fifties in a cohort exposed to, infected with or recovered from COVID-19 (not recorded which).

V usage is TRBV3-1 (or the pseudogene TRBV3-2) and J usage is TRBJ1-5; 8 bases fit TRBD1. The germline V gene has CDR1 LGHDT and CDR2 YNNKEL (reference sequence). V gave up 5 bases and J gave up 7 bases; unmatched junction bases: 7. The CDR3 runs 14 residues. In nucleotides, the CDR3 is TGTGCCAGCAGCGATAAGACAGGGGTCCAGCCCCAGCATTTT. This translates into CASSDKTGVQPQHF.

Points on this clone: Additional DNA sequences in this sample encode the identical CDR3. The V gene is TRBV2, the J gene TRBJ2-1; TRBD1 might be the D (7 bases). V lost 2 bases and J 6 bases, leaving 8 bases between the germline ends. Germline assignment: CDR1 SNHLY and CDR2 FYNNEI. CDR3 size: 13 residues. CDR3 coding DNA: TGTGCCAGCAGTGAACAGGGGGGCAATGAGCAGTTCTTC. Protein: CASSEQGGNEQFF.

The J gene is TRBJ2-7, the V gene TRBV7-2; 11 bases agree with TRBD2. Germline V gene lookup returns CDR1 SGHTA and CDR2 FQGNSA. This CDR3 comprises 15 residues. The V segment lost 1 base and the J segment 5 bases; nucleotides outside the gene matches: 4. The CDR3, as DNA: TGTGCCAGCAGCTTAGTGGTAGCGGGAGGGGACGAGCAGTACTTC. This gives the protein CASSLVVAGGDEQYF.

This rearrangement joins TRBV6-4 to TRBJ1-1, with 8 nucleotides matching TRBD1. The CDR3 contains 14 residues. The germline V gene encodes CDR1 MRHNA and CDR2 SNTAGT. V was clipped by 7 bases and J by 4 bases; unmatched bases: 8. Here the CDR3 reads CASKFGQGGTEAFF. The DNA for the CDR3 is TGTGCCAGCAAGTTCGGACAGGGTGGCACTGAAGCTTTCTTT.

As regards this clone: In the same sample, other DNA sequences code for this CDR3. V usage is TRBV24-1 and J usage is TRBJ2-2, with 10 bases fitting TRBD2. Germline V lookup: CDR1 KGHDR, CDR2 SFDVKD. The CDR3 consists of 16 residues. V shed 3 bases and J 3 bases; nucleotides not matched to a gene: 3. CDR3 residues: CATSDPGLADTGELFF. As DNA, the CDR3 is TGTGCCACCAGTGATCCCGGACTAGCGGACACCGGGGAGCTGTTTTTT.

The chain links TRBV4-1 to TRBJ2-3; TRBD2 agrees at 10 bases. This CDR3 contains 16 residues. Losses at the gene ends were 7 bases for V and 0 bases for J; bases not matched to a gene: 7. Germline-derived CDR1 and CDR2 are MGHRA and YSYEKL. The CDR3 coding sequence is TGCGCCAGCACCAATAGCGGGAGGCAGAGCACAGATACGCAGTATTTT. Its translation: CASTNSGRQSTDTQYF.

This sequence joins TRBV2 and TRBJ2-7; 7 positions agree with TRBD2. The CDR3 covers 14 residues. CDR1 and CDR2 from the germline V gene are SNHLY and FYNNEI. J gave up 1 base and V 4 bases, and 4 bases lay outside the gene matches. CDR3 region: CASSGGRLSYEQYF. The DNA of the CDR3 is TGTGCCAGCAGTGGCGGGAGATTATCCTACGAGCAGTACTTC.

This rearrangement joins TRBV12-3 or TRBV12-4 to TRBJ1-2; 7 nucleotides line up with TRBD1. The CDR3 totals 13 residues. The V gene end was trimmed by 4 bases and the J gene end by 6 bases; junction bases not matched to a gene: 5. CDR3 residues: CASSYRQGDGYTF. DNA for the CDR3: TGTGCCAGCAGTTATAGGCAGGGGGATGGCTACACCTTC.

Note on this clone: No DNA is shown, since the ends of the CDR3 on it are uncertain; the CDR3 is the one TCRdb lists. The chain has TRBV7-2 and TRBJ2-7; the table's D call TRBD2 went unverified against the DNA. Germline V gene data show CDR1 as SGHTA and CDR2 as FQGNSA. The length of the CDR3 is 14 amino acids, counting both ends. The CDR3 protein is CASSFGAGGYEQYF.

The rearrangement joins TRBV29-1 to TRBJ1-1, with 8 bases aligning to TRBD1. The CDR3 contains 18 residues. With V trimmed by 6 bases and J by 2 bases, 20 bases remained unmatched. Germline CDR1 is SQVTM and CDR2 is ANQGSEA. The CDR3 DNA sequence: TGCAGCGTCGGACAGGGTTTGAGAAAACACATTACAAACACTGAAGCTTTCTTT. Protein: CSVGQGLRKHITNTEAFF.

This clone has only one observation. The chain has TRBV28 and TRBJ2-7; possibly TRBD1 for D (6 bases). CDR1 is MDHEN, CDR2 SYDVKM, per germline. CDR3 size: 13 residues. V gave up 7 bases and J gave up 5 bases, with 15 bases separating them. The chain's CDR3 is CASTQTGMDEQYF. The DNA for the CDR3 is TGTGCCAGCACCCAAACAGGGATGGACGAGCAGTACTTC.

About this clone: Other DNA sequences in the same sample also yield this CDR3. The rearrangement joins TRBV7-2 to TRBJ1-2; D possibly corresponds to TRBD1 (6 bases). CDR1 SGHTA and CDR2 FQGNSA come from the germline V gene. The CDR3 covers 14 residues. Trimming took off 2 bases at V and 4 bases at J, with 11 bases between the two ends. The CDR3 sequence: CASSLSQGIYGYTF. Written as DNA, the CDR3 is TGTGCCAGCAGCTTATCCCAGGGGATCTATGGCTACACCTTC.

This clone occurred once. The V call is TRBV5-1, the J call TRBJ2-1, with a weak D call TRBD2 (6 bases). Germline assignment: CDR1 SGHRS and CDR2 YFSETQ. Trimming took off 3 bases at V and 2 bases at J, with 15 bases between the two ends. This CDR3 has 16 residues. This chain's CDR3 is CASSSRTGDPYNEQFF. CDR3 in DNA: TGCGCCAGCAGCTCGCGCACGGGAGACCCCTACAATGAGCAGTTCTTC.

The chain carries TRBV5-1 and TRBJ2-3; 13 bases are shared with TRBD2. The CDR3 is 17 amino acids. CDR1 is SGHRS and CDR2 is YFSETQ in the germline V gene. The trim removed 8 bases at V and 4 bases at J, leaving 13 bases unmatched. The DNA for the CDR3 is TGCGCCAGTAGGACTAGCGGGAGCGGTCGGCTAGCAGATACGCAGTATTTT. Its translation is CASRTSGSGRLADTQYF.

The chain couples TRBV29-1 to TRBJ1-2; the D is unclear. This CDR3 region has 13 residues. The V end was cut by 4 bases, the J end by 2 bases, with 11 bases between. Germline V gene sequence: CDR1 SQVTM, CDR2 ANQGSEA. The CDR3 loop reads CSVGVQSNYGYTF. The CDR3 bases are TGCAGCGTTGGAGTACAGTCAAACTATGGCTACACCTTC.

The CDR3 bases are TGTGCCAGCAGTGAATCTTCGGGGGGGAATAGCAATCAGCCCCAGCATTTT. Encoded protein: CASSESSGGNSNQPQHF. The chain uses TRBV6-1 and TRBJ1-5; weak D call: TRBD1 (5 bases). CDR3 length: 17 amino acids. Germline V CDR1 and CDR2: MNHNS, SASEGT. Trimming left V 2 bases short and J 0 bases short, with 14 bases between.

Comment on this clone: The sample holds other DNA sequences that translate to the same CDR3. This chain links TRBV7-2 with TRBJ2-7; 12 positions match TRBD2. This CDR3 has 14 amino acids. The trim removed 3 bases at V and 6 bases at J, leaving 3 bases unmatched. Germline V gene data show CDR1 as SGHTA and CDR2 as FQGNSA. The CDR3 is CASSLTSGRGEQYF. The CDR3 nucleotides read TGTGCCAGCAGCTTGACTAGCGGGAGAGGCGAGCAGTACTTC.

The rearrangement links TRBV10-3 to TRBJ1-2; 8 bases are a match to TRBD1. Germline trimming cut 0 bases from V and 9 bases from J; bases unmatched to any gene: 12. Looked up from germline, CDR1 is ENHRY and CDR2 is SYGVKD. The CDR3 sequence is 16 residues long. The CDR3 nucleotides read TGTGCCATCAGTGAGTCCCTCGGGACAGGCCAAGGTAGCTACACCTTC. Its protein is CAISESLGTGQGSYTF.

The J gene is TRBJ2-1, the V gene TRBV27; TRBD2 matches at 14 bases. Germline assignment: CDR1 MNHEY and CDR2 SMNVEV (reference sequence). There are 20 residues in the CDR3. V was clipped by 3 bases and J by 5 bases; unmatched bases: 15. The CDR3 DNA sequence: TGTGCCAGCAGTTTTCGGAAAACGGGACTAGCGGGAGTGGGGCACAATGAGCAGTTCTTC. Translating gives CASSFRKTGLAGVGHNEQFF.

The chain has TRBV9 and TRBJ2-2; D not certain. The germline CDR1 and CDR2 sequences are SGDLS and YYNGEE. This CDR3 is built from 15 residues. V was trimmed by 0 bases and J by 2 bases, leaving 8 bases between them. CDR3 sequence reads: CASSVGAPNTGELFF. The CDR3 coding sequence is TGTGCCAGCAGCGTAGGGGCCCCCAACACCGGGGAGCTGTTTTTT.

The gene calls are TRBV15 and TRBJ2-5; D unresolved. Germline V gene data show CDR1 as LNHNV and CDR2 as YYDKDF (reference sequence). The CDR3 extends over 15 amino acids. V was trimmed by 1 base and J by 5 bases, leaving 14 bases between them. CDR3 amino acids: CATSRGPPTQETQYF. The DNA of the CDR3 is TGTGCCACCAGCAGAGGCCCGCCCACGCAGGAGACCCAGTACTTC.

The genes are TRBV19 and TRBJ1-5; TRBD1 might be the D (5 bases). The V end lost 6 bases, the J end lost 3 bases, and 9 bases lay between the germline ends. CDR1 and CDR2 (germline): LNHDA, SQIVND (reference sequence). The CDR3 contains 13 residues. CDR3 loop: CASSWTNNQPQHF. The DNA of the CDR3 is TGTGCCAGTAGCTGGACAAACAATCAGCCCCAGCATTTT. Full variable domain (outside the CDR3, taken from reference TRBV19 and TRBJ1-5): DGGITQSPKYLFRKEGQNVTLSCEQNLNHDAMYWYRQDPGQGLRLIYYSQIVNDFQKGDIAEGYSVSREKKESFPLTVTSAQKNPTAFYLCASSWTNNQPQHFGDGTRLSIL.